The sequence of this T cell receptor (beta chain) was determined in a study of cytomegalovirus exposure and HLA in healthy donors. The CDR3 has 12 amino acids. The V segment lost 10 bases and the J segment 2 bases; nucleotides outside the gene matches: 5. Germline V lookup: CDR1 ENHRY, CDR2 SYGVKD. The PCR used 60 Vbeta and 13 Jbeta primers. This table comes from immunoSEQ multiplex PCR, and its TCRdb copy is limited to in-frame clones, with some not included. This table holds about 120,000 clones, about four fifths found once. In this sample, this clone turned up once. This TCR was sampled from a human donor in good health. This chain links TRBV10-3 with TRBJ2-7, with 7 bases matching TRBD1. The sample was PBMCs. In nucleotides, the CDR3 is TGTGCCACTGGGGACAGAACCTACGAGCAGTACTTC. As protein: CATGDRTYEQYF.